These T cell receptor beta chains were read from a single sample in a study of cytotoxic CD8 clonotypes in ibrutinib-treated CLL. This table comes from immunoSEQ multiplex PCR, and its TCRdb copy is limited to in-frame clones, with some not included. The repertoire includes over 130,000 clones, more than 75% of them detected once, and 7.6% sits in the top ten. Source: PBMCs, taken after 36 months of ibrutinib treatment. The receptors were sampled from a human donor with chronic lymphocytic leukemia. CDR3s leave out the opening cysteine and the closing phenylalanine or tryptophan. The order of the fields is D gene, J gene, V gene, CDR3 protein. The D gene is left open where the match is weak.

>TRBD1|TRBJ2-1|TRBV18
ASSPRALTGSSYNEQF
>.|TRBJ2-1|TRBV5-1
ASSLAVPRSEQF
>.|TRBJ1-1|TRBV2
ASLGGRTEAF
>.|TRBJ2-3|TRBV11-3
ASSKGFQGIDTQY
>.|TRBJ2-7|TRBV7-9
ASSLQGEQY
>TRBD2|TRBJ2-1|TRBV9
ASSAKTSGRAGEQF
>.|TRBJ2-6|TRBV29-1
SVRSGANVLT
>TRBD2|TRBJ2-7|TRBV6-5
ASTAGGGEQY
>.|TRBJ1-2|TRBV5-1
ASRKKRDITYGYT
>TRBD2|TRBJ2-7|TRBV29-1
SGTSGRADEQY
>TRBD1|TRBJ2-1|TRBV10-3
ASKHRDRGTGSNEQF
>.|TRBJ2-4|TRBV5-1
ASSLAVGGSNIQY
>TRBD1|TRBJ2-7|TRBV2
ASRQGAYEQY
>.|TRBJ1-2|TRBV29-1
SVRRQGTNYGYT
>.|TRBJ2-7|TRBV5-1
ASSLVRDPPWWY
>.|TRBJ1-2|TRBV6-5
ASSLAGLHYGYT
>.|TRBJ2-3|TRBV5-4
ASSPSGSTDTQY
>TRBD2|TRBJ2-1|TRBV9
ASNVAGGRNEQF
>.|TRBJ1-2|TRBV5-6
ASSFSEGRGYT
>TRBD1|TRBJ2-5|TRBV27
ASSLSGTGGFGTQY
>.|TRBJ2-7|TRBV15
ATSRGPAYEQY
>.|TRBJ1-3|TRBV11-1
ASSLEGPGNTIY
>.|TRBJ2-5|TRBV6-5
ASSYSSRVRRETQY
>TRBD2|TRBJ2-2|TRBV27
ASRGTSGSGELF
>.|TRBJ1-5|TRBV30
AWSGMQRDQPQH
>TRBD1|TRBJ1-1|TRBV7-8
ASSLGTGGDEAF
>.|TRBJ2-7|TRBV2
ASSASSYEQY
>.|TRBJ1-1|TRBV5-8
ASSLGAAVNTEAF